Following are 14 T cell receptor beta chains from one sample sequenced in a study of CD8+CD57+ T cells in acquired aplastic anemia (dated by TCRdb to the late 2010s). Data came from an Illumina HiSeq 2000. Genomic DNA was used as template for profiling of TCR beta VDJ combinations and CDR3 sequences. The public reads were quality trimmed at Q25 with fastp and then assembled into clones with MiXCR by TCRdb, keeping productive beta chains. Rows are combined by CDR3 protein, so each entry shows the most common genes and DNA. This sample comprises about 180,000 distinct CDR3 sequences, just over 45% of them detected only once. The top ten hold 2.9% of the sample. The material sequenced was sorted CD4+, CD8+, or CD8+CD57+ T cells (not recorded which) from PBMCs. All receptors come from a human donor in good health.

The genes are TRBV5-6 and TRBJ1-2, with a tentative D call TRBD1 (5 bases). There are 17 residues in the CDR3. Per the germline V gene, CDR1 is SGHDT and CDR2 is YYEEEE. Trimming cost V 4 bases and J 2 bases, with 21 bases left between them. The CDR3 reads CASSTRLAGHQNYGYTF. DNA for the CDR3: TGTGCCAGCAGCACCAGACTAGCGGGGCACCAGAACTATGGCTACACCTTC.

The chain employs TRBV6-2 or TRBV6-3 and TRBJ2-1, with D possibly TRBD2 on 5 matching bases. The CDR3 runs to 18 residues. Germline V gene lookup returns CDR1 MNHEY and CDR2 SVGEGT. V was cut by 0 bases and J by 7 bases, with 22 bases left in between. For the CDR3, the DNA is TGTGCCAGCAGTTACTCCCCAGAGTATGGAGCGGTCAGGAATGAGCAGTTCTTC. It specifies CASSYSPEYGAVRNEQFF.

This clonotype was observed at least ten times. V and J are TRBV2 and TRBJ2-2; D unresolved. The CDR3 runs to 15 residues. V lost 3 bases, J lost 1 base, and 9 bases lay in between. Germline CDR1 and CDR2: SNHLY and FYNNEI. CDR3 DNA: TGTGCCAGCAGTGAGGCGGCGGTGAACACCGGGGAGCTGTTTTTT. Protein: CASSEAAVNTGELFF.

This clonotype came up a few times. The chain is built from TRBV29-1 and TRBJ1-5, with 10 bases matching TRBD1. Germline-derived CDR1 and CDR2 are SQVTM and ANQGSEA. The V gene end was trimmed by 6 bases and the J gene end by 4 bases; junction bases not matched to a gene: 3. The CDR3 has 13 amino acids. The CDR3 loop is CSVGGQGNQPQHF. The CDR3 coding sequence is TGCAGCGTGGGGGGACAGGGGAATCAGCCCCAGCATTTT.

A single count supports this clonotype. A junction boundary mismatches the germline segment, possibly from a read error. The rearrangement links TRBV10-3 to TRBJ2-7; D remains ambiguous. From germline, CDR1 is ENHRY and CDR2 SYGVKD. This CDR3 comprises 12 residues. The CDR3 here is CASSYFIYEQYF. In nucleotides, the CDR3 is TGTGCCAGCAGTTACTTCATCTACGAGCAGTACTTC.

This clonotype was seen ten or more times. The chain recombines TRBV4-2 with TRBJ1-1; 7 nucleotides match TRBD1. Unmatched junction bases numbered 9, after V lost 2 bases and J lost 12 bases. Germline CDR1 is LGHNA and CDR2 is YNFKEQ. The CDR3 length is 13 residues. The CDR3 nucleotides read TGTGCCAGCAGCCAACGCACAGGGGATGGGACTTTCTTT. Amino acid sequence: CASSQRTGDGTFF.

The chain is built from TRBV6-5 and TRBJ1-3; no reliable D call. The CDR3 loop spans 17 amino acids. Germline V gives CDR1 MNHEY, CDR2 SVGAGI. The germline V and J ends were trimmed by 2 bases and 4 bases, with 18 bases remaining between them. The CDR3 DNA follows: TGTGCCAGCAGTTACCTGATGGGGTCGGATCGAGGAAACACCATATATTTT. Residues: CASSYLMGSDRGNTIYF.

V gene TRBV25-1 combines with J gene TRBJ1-5, with D perhaps matching TRBD1 (6 bases). Germline CDR1 MGHDK, CDR2 SYGVNS. The CDR3 has 15 amino acids. The ends were cut back, 3 bases at V and 2 bases at J, with 11 bases in the middle. The CDR3 loop reads CASSDGGQGNQPQHF. In nucleotides, the CDR3 is TGTGCCAGCAGTGATGGGGGGCAGGGCAATCAGCCCCAGCATTTT.

The chain links TRBV2 to TRBJ2-7; D gene unclear. V was pared by 7 bases and J by 4 bases, with 8 bases between. Germline V gives CDR1 SNHLY, CDR2 FYNNEI. The CDR3 consists of 11 residues. The CDR3 sequence is CASNIEYEQYF. The CDR3 DNA follows: TGTGCCAGCAATATAGAATACGAGCAGTACTTC.

As regards this clonotype: With a much larger clone just one base away, this may be a read error. This chain connects TRBV11-3 to TRBJ2-7, with D maybe TRBD2 (5 bases). The germline V gene encodes CDR1 SGHNT and CDR2 YENEEA. The CDR3 totals 12 residues. Trimming took off 1 base at V and 7 bases at J, with 8 bases between the two ends. The CDR3 DNA is TGTGCCAGCAGCTTAGTGGCGGGTGAGCAGTACTTC. Protein sequence: CASSLVAGEQYF. Full variable domain (remainder filled in from reference TRBV11-3 and TRBJ2-7): EAGVVQSPRYKIIEKKQPVAFWCNPISGHNTLYWYLQNLGQGPELLIRYENEEAVDDSQLPKDRFSAERLKGVDSTLKIQPAELGDSAVYLCASSLVAGEQYFGPGTRLTVT.

This clonotype has only one observation. The chain carries TRBV2 and TRBJ1-2; D may be TRBD1 (6 bases). Per germline, CDR1 SNHLY and CDR2 FYNNEI. The V gene lost 6 bases and the J gene lost 6 bases, with 11 bases spanning the gap. This CDR3 has 12 residues. CDR3 residues: CASSEGGDGYTF. In DNA form, the CDR3 reads TGTGCCAGCAGCGAGGGGGGGGATGGCTACACCTTC.

This chain connects TRBV2 to TRBJ2-7; D ambiguous. Germline lookup yields CDR1 SNHLY and CDR2 FYNNEI. The CDR3 loop spans 12 amino acids. V lost 11 bases and J lost 2, with 13 bases in between. The CDR3 coding sequence is TGTGCCGCCAAGGGCACAGCCTACGAGCAGTACTTC. It encodes CAAKGTAYEQYF.

The rearrangement uses TRBV10-3 and TRBJ2-1, with a tentative D call TRBD2 (5 bases). In germline, CDR1 is ENHRY, CDR2 SYGVKD. The CDR3 has 14 amino acids. Trimming cost V 4 bases and J 7 bases, with 14 bases left between them. CDR3 nucleotide sequence: TGTGCCATCAGTGGGGCTAGCTCGAGTAATGAGCAGTTCTTC. Its protein is CAISGASSSNEQFF.

The chain has TRBV30 and TRBJ1-1; D not certain. Germline CDR1 and CDR2: GTSNPN and SVGIG (reference sequence). Trimming cost V 4 bases and J 5 bases, with 17 bases left between them. The CDR3 loop spans 14 amino acids. The CDR3 DNA follows: TGTGCCTGGAATGGTAACGGATTACGGACTGAAGCTTTCTTT. Encoded protein: CAWNGNGLRTEAFF.